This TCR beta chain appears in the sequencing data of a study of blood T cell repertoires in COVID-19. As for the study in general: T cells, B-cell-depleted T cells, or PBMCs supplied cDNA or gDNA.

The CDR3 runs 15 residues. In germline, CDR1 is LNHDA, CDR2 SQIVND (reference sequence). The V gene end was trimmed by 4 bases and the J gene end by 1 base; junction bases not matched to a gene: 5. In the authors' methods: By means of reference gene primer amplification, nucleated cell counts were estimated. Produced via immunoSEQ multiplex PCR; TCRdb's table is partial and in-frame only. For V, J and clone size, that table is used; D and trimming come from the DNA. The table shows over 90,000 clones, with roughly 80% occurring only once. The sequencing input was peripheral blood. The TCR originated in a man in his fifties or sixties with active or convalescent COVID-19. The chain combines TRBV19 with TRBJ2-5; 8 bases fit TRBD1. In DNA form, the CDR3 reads TGTGCCAGTAGTACCCTCAGGGGGCGCCAAGAGACCCAGTACTTC. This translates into CASSTLRGRQETQYF.